The T cell receptor beta chain described here comes from a study of T cells in Graves' hyperthyroidism and ophthalmopathy (dated by TCRdb to 2018 to 2020). Some background on the complete study: Peripheral blood was sampled at the time of initial diagnosis, prior to any treatment. An independent validation cohort of about 20 hyperthyroidism patients and roughly 16 patients who later progressed to ophthalmopathy tested prospective prediction of ophthalmopathy. In more than 5 Graves' hyperthyroidism patients, the study also compared T-cell repertoires from thyroid tissue with T-cell repertoires from blood. The 100 or so discovery patients were randomly divided into training and test sets at a 7:3 ratio. To identify TCR V-J signatures that set the groups apart, the researchers used a discovery cohort of 100 patients, made up of 40 to 45 with Graves' ophthalmopathy and around 58 with stable Graves' hyperthyroidism. Once sampling was done, hyperthyroidism patients were given methimazole at a starting dose of 30 mg daily, whereas ophthalmopathy patients were given high-dose intravenous methylprednisolone. The paper describes TCR Vbeta CDR3 sequencing of 135 peripheral blood samples, made up of 43 ophthalmopathy patients, some 76 hyperthyroidism patients and 17 progressor patients.

Stable Graves' hyperthyroidism was defined as the absence of progression to ophthalmopathy over 18 months of follow-up. Hyperthyroidism patients were aged 18 to 65 years and newly diagnosed, with disease duration of less than 2 months. Any patient with an uncontrolled infection, another autoimmune disease, pregnancy or lactation was excluded. Clinical symptoms, serum thyroxine and TRAb, thyroid ultrasound, and orbital computed tomography formed the basis for the diagnoses. PBMCs were isolated from 7.5 to 10 ml of fresh peripheral blood by Ficoll-Paque density gradient centrifugation. Total RNA was extracted with Trizol reagent, and quality was checked on an Agilent 2100 Bioanalyzer. The CDR3, from cysteine to phenylalanine, totals 14 residues. This entry keeps only the CDR3 DNA: 42 bases, framed from base 1. From the germline V gene, CDR1 is MNHNS and CDR2 is SASEGT. The germline V end is reduced by 5 bases and the J end by 6 bases; junction bases left unmatched: 7.

This clonotype was detected a few times. The target of this receptor is not known. No base qualities exist here, and no much larger clone lies one base off it. Amplification of TCR beta CDR3 regions was carried out from RNA transcripts. The first round of RT-PCR for the TCR CDR3 was performed with the HTBI primer set and the Qiagen OneStep RT-PCR kit. Libraries were constructed in a second round of multiplex PCR, after which size selection and purification were carried out. Libraries were sequenced paired-end with 100 bp reads on an Illumina HiSeq2000. The authors' analysis ran thus. Raw data were processed with SOAPnuke, discarding reads with adapters, uncalled bases, mean Phred below 15, or no exact constant-primer or identifier match. High-quality paired reads were merged with COPE v1.2.5, and unique nucleotide sequences were defined as clonotypes. Clonotypes were aligned to IMGT TRBV, TRBD and TRBJ reference segments using MiTCR v1.1. Analysis was restricted to V-J combinations with a frequency above 0.0001, which covered over 98% of repertoires. A TCS score was defined as the ratio of F50 (clonal expansion) to E x V (chaos), with BLOSUM62-based TCRdist applied between CDR3 peptides within each V-J. Welch's t-statistics and random forest reduced around 520 V-J features to about 13, which were used in a naive Bayes classifier (R e1071). Clones were called with MiXCR by TCRdb after fastp trimmed the public reads at Q25, and only in-frame beta chains were retained. CDR3 protein duplicates are merged, each entry listing the most common genes and DNA. The V and J calls reflect TCRdb's pipeline rather than the authors' work. The sample includes around 520,000 distinct CDR3 sequences, with 11% to 15% observed a single time. More than 11% of the sample lies in the top ten.

The research as a whole found: In validation, progression to ophthalmopathy was predicted by the model with 70.59% sensitivity and around 75% specificity, a median of about 6.8 months before onset. A model built on a 13 V-J signature distinguished ophthalmopathy from stable hyperthyroidism, reaching 87.88% sensitivity and under 84% specificity in cross-validation and 80%/75% in testing. No statistical method was used to fix the sample size in advance, and group allocation was not hidden from the investigators. Most expanded thyroid clonotypes (frequency above 0.001) were also detected in blood, a finding suggesting that blood repertoires may reflect thyroid immune responses.

The specimen was blood. The sequence links TRBV6-1 to TRBJ2-4; TRBD1 lines up with 7 middle nucleotides. The clonotype comes from a woman aged 40 to 49 with Graves' hyperthyroidism. For the CDR3, the sequence is CASSLTTGLNIQYF. DNA sequence: TGTGCCAGCAGTTTGACGACAGGGCTAAACATTCAGTACTTC.